These 19 T cell receptor beta chains originate from one sample sequenced in a study of blood T cell repertoires in COVID-19. Sequencing was performed with immunoSEQ multiplex PCR; in TCRdb, only in-frame clones are kept and a portion is missing. Among some 180,000 clones listed, 85% were seen once. Source material: peripheral blood. Receptors were obtained from a woman older than 75 with COVID-19, enrolled during active disease.

This clone was recorded only once. The chain is built from TRBV7-6 and TRBJ1-5; D not resolved. Germline V CDR1 and CDR2: SGHVS, FNYEAQ. The CDR3 consists of 16 residues. V was clipped by 5 bases and J by 2 bases, with 16 bases between them. CDR3 sequence reads: CASSTRVAGGNQPQHF. As DNA, the CDR3 is TGTGCCAGCAGCACGCGAGTTGCCGGGGGCAATCAGCCCCAGCATTTT.

V usage is TRBV24-1 and J usage is TRBJ1-5, with D maybe TRBD1 (5 bases). The CDR3 totals 16 residues. V was clipped by 5 bases and J by 2 bases, with 15 bases between them. Looked up from germline, CDR1 is KGHDR and CDR2 is SFDVKD. CDR3 amino acids: CATSVGKRGGNQPQHF. As DNA, the CDR3 is TGTGCCACCAGTGTTGGGAAAAGGGGTGGCAATCAGCCCCAGCATTTT.

As to this clone: The same CDR3 is also encoded by other DNA sequences in this sample. The chain links TRBV3-1 (or the pseudogene TRBV3-2) to TRBJ2-2; D uncertain. This CDR3 spans 13 amino acids. Germline V lookup: CDR1 LGHDT, CDR2 YNNKEL (reference sequence). V lost 1 base, J lost 5 bases, and 5 bases lay in between. The CDR3 reads CASSQVRTGELFF. The CDR3 DNA sequence: TGTGCCAGCAGCCAAGTGAGAACCGGGGAGCTGTTTTTT.

This clone appeared a few times. The chain joins TRBV7-9 to TRBJ2-7, with D maybe TRBD1 (6 bases). This CDR3 contains 16 residues. CDR1 is SEHNR, CDR2 FQNEAQ, per germline (reference sequence). Trimming took off 5 bases at V and 6 bases at J, with 23 bases between the two ends. CDR3 DNA sequence: TGTGCCAGCAGCCCTGAGACAGGCACCGGTGGGCCCGAGCAGTACTTC. Amino acid sequence: CASSPETGTGGPEQYF.

The chain employs TRBV5-5 and TRBJ1-1, with 8 positions matching TRBD1. V lost 7 bases to trimming and J lost 8 bases; unmatched junction nucleotides: 10. This CDR3 contains 13 residues. Germline loops: CDR1 SGHKS, CDR2 YYEKEE (reference sequence). For the CDR3, the DNA is TGTGCCAGCCGCATTATACAGGGGGGAGAAGCTTTCTTT. Translating gives CASRIIQGGEAFF.

The chain couples TRBV9 to TRBJ2-2; TRBD2 might be the D (6 bases). V gave up 4 bases and J gave up 4 bases, with 20 bases separating them. Germline loops: CDR1 SGDLS, CDR2 YYNGEE. The CDR3 sequence is 17 residues long. DNA of the CDR3: TGTGCCAGCAGCCCCCGGGCGACTAGGGTCCTCACCGGGGAGCTGTTTTTT. Amino acids: CASSPRATRVLTGELFF.

The rearrangement uses TRBV12-3 or TRBV12-4 and TRBJ2-1, with D possibly TRBD1 on 5 matching bases. V was cut by 7 bases and J by 2 bases, with 9 bases left in between. This CDR3 region has 13 residues. DNA of the CDR3: TGTGCCAGCACCAAGGGGACCTACAATGAGCAGTTCTTC. Translation: CASTKGTYNEQFF.

The rearrangement links TRBV4-1 to TRBJ2-7; D call uncertain. CDR1 is MGHRA and CDR2 is YSYEKL in the germline V gene. The germline V and J ends were trimmed by 0 bases and 3 bases, with 12 bases remaining between them. CDR3 length: 15 residues. CDR3 sequence (DNA): TGCGCCAGCAGCCAAGAAGGAAGAAACAGCTACGAGCAGTACTTC. Its translation is CASSQEGRNSYEQYF.

The table lists this clone with a count of one. The chain joins TRBV6-5 to TRBJ1-2; D is uncertain. The germline gives CDR1 MNHEY, CDR2 SVGAGI. Deletions cut 2 bases from V and 7 bases from J, with 17 bases between. This CDR3 comprises 15 residues. CDR3 sequence: CASSYGRRILGGYTF. In DNA, the CDR3 is TGTGCCAGCAGTTACGGTCGCAGAATCCTTGGTGGCTACACCTTC.

J is TRBJ1-2 and V is TRBV5-4, with 7 bases matching TRBD1. The CDR3 contains 15 residues. Germline V gives CDR1 SGHNT, CDR2 YYREEE (reference sequence). V was clipped by 4 bases and J by 6 bases; unmatched bases: 12. CDR3 DNA sequence: TGTGCCAGCAGCCCCCCAGGAGGGGGCAAGGATGGCTACACCTTC. The encoded protein is CASSPPGGGKDGYTF.

The chain recombines TRBV7-9 with TRBJ1-2, with D possibly TRBD1 on 5 matching bases. The CDR3 totals 12 residues. The germline V and J ends were trimmed by 1 base and 8 bases, with 8 bases remaining between them. Germline V gives CDR1 SEHNR, CDR2 FQNEAQ (reference sequence). DNA for the CDR3: TGTGCCAGCAGCTTAGACCCAGGGGGCTACACCTTC. It translates to CASSLDPGGYTF.

The genes are TRBV2 and TRBJ1-1; 9 bases are shared with TRBD1. Trimming at V came to 4 bases and at J to 0 bases, leaving 0 bases not matched to a gene. This CDR3 comprises 14 residues. The germline CDR1 and CDR2 sequences are SNHLY and FYNNEI. The CDR3 nucleotides are TGTGCCAGCAGTGGGACAGGGGTGAACACTGAAGCTTTCTTT. This encodes CASSGTGVNTEAFF.

This clone showed up just once. The chain is built from TRBV5-1 and TRBJ1-1; D is perhaps TRBD1 (6 bases). The CDR3 loop spans 13 amino acids. CDR1 is SGHRS, CDR2 YFSETQ, per germline. The V end lost 7 bases, the J end lost 0 bases, and 10 bases lay between the germline ends. The CDR3 coding sequence is TGCGCCAGCGGGGACACAGTGAACACTGAAGCTTTCTTT. Amino acids: CASGDTVNTEAFF.

This clone appeared a few times. The chain links TRBV29-1 to TRBJ2-3; tentatively, D is TRBD2 (5 bases). Per the germline V gene, CDR1 is SQVTM and CDR2 is ANQGSEA. V lost 5 bases to trimming and J lost 4 bases, with 10 bases between them. The CDR3 is 12 amino acids. The CDR3 loop is CSVRDAADTQYF. The CDR3 nucleotides read TGCAGCGTTCGGGATGCGGCAGATACGCAGTATTTT.

The V and J genes are TRBV27 and TRBJ2-7, with 10 bases that match TRBD1. Germline CDR1 and CDR2: MNHEY and SMNVEV (reference sequence). Unmatched junction bases numbered 5, after V lost 6 bases and J lost 0 bases. This CDR3 has 15 residues. The CDR3 loop is CASRLTGGLSYEQYF. The CDR3 bases are TGTGCCAGCAGACTGACAGGGGGCCTCTCCTACGAGCAGTACTTC.

J is TRBJ1-2 and V is TRBV12-3 or TRBV12-4, with D perhaps TRBD1 (6 bases). Between the trimmed V and J ends, which lost 6 bases and 10 bases, there was a span of 18 bases. The CDR3 sequence is 13 residues long. CDR3 DNA sequence: TGTGCCAGCAGATCCCGGACAGTTCGGGTCTACACCTTC. This sequence encodes CASRSRTVRVYTF.

On this clone itself: The same CDR3 can be traced to other DNA sequences in this sample. This chain connects TRBV5-1 to TRBJ2-7, with D possibly TRBD1 on 7 matching bases. The CDR3 consists of 14 residues. Trimming pared 3 bases from V and 5 bases from J, leaving 15 bases between. Germline-derived CDR1 and CDR2 are SGHRS and YFSETQ. CDR3: CASSSGGQGNEQYF. In nucleotides, the CDR3 is TGCGCCAGCAGCTCAGGGGGGCAGGGTAACGAGCAGTACTTC.

The chain combines TRBV5-1 with TRBJ2-7, with a possible D match to TRBD1 (6 bases). Germline V gene sequence: CDR1 SGHRS, CDR2 YFSETQ. The germline V and J ends were trimmed by 1 base and 5 bases, with 10 bases remaining between them. This CDR3 spans 13 amino acids. This CDR3 is CASSLPGADEQYF. The CDR3 DNA sequence: TGCGCCAGCAGCTTGCCAGGGGCGGACGAGCAGTACTTC.

The chain uses TRBV6-5 and TRBJ1-1, with D unclear. With 7 bases removed from V and 1 base from J, the gap between germline ends came to 4 bases. CDR3 length: 11 amino acids. Germline lookup yields CDR1 MNHEY and CDR2 SVGAGI. Here the CDR3 reads CASIQNTEAFF. In nucleotides, the CDR3 is TGTGCCAGCATTCAGAACACTGAAGCTTTCTTT.